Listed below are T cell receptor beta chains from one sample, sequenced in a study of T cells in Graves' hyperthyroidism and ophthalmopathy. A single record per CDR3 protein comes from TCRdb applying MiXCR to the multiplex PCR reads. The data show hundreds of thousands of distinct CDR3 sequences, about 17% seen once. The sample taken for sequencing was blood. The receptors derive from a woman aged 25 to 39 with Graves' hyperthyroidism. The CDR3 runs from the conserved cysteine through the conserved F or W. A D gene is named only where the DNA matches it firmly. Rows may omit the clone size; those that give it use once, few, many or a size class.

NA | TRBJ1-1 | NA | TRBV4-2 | CASSQEGRGTEAFF | TGTGCCAGCAGCCAAGAGGGCCGGGGGACTGAAGCTTTCTTT
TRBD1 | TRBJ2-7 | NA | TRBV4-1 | CASSQEPGTGVVVGTYEQYF | TGCGCCAGCAGCCAAGAGCCCGGGACAGGGGTGGTAGTTGGGACCTACGAGCAGTACTTC
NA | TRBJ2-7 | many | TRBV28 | CASSLERRYEQYF | TGTGCCAGCAGTTTAGAGCGGCGCTACGAGCAGTACTTC
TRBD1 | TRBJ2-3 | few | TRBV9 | CASSVVGQGVDTQYF | TGTGCCAGCAGCGTAGTAGGACAGGGGGTGGATACGCAGTATTTT
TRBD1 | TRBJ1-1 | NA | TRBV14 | CASSSDKDGTGNTEAFF | TGTGCCAGCAGCTCAGATAAAGACGGGACAGGGAACACTGAAGCTTTCTTT
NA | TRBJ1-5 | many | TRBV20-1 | CSAPSEGNYQPQHF | TGCAGTGCCCCTTCCGAAGGGAACTATCAGCCCCAGCATTTT
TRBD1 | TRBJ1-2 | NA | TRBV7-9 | CASSSGTEAYGYTF | TGTGCCAGCAGCTCCGGGACAGAGGCCTATGGCTACACCTTC
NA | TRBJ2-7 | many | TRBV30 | CAWSVGGGSYEQYF | TGTGCCTGGAGTGTAGGAGGGGGGTCCTACGAGCAGTACTTC
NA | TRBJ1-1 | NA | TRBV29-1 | CSVVGAGRDTEAFF | TGCAGCGTTGTCGGGGCAGGAAGGGACACTGAAGCTTTCTTT
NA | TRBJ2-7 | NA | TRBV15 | CATSRVPHEQYF | TGTGCCACCAGCAGAGTCCCCCACGAGCAGTACTTC
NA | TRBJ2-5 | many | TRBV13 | CASSPSAGAETQYF | TGTGCCAGCAGCCCCTCGGCGGGGGCAGAGACCCAGTACTTC
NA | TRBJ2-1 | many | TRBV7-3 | CASSSPGHNEQFF | TGTGCCAGCAGCTCCCCCGGACATAATGAGCAGTTCTTC
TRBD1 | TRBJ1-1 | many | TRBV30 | CAWSDPQGVAFF | TGTGCCTGGAGTGACCCACAGGGGGTTGCTTTCTTT
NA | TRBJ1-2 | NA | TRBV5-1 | CASSFSLGGPDGYTF | TGCGCCAGCAGCTTTTCTCTAGGGGGTCCGGACGGCTACACCTTC
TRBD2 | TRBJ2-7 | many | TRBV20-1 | CSGRGGLLSEQYF | TGCAGTGGGCGCGGGGGGCTTCTGAGCGAGCAGTACTTC
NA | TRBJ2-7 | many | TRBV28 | CASSLPSAGRDEQYF | TGTGCCAGCAGTTTACCCTCCGCAGGGCGGGACGAGCAGTACTTC
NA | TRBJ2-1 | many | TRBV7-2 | CASSPQGGGANEQFF | TGTGCCAGCAGCCCGCAGGGGGGAGGGGCGAATGAGCAGTTCTTC
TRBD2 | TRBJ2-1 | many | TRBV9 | CASSPRSGRIHEQFF | TGTGCCAGCAGCCCTAGGAGCGGGAGGATCCATGAGCAGTTCTTC
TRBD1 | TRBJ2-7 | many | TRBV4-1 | CASSHAGGSEQYF | TGCGCCAGCAGCCACGCAGGGGGCTCCGAGCAGTACTTC
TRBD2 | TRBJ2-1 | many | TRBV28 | CASSQRGGPSGNEQFF | TGTGCCAGCAGCCAACGCGGGGGGCCGAGCGGGAATGAGCAGTTCTTC
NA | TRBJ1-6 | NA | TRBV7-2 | CASSPRAPNSPLHF | TGTGCCAGCAGCCCTCGGGCCCCTAATTCACCCCTCCACTTT
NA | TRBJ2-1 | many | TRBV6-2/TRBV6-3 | CASRLPGAVNEQFF | TGTGCCAGCAGACTACCGGGAGCAGTCAATGAGCAGTTCTTC
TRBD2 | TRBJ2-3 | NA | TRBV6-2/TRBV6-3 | CASSDSRKRGGFTDTQYF | TGTGCCAGCAGTGACTCGAGAAAGCGCGGGGGGTTTACAGATACGCAGTATTTT
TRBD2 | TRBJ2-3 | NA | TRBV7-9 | CASSLGTAGAADTQYF | TGTGCCAGCAGCTTAGGAACAGCGGGAGCCGCAGATACGCAGTATTTT
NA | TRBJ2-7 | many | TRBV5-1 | CASSLGQATREQYF | TGCGCCAGCAGCTTGGGACAGGCAACAAGGGAGCAGTACTTC
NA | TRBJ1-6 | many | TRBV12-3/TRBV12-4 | CASSPLSNSPLHF | TGTGCCAGCAGTCCTCTAAGTAATTCACCCCTCCACTTT
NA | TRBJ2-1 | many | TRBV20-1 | CSAPALSSYNEQFF | TGCAGTGCTCCCGCTTTATCCTCCTACAATGAGCAGTTCTTC
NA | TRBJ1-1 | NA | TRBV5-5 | CASSPTGWVNTEAFF | TGTGCCAGCAGCCCTACAGGGTGGGTGAACACTGAAGCTTTCTTT
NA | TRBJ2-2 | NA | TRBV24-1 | CATSAGTPGELFF | TGTGCCACCAGTGCGGGGACCCCCGGGGAGCTGTTTTTT
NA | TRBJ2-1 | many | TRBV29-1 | CSVEGRLALYNEQFF | TGCAGCGTTGAAGGTCGGCTAGCCCTCTACAATGAGCAGTTCTTC
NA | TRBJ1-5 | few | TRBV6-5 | CASSYGAGGQPQHF | TGTGCCAGCAGTTACGGGGCAGGAGGTCAGCCCCAGCATTTT
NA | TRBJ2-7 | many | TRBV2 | CASSELNYEQYF | TGTGCCAGCAGTGAGCTTAACTACGAGCAGTACTTC
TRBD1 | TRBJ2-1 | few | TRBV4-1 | CASSQMAGQGGDNEQFF | TGCGCCAGCAGCCAAATGGCCGGACAGGGTGGAGACAATGAGCAGTTCTTC
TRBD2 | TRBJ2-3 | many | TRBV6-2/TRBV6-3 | CASSPGTSDTDTQYF | TGTGCCAGCAGCCCCGGGACTAGCGACACAGATACGCAGTATTTT
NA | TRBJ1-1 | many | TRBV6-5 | CASSYPTGTSNTEAFF | TGTGCCAGCAGTTACCCTACAGGGACCTCGAACACTGAAGCTTTCTTT
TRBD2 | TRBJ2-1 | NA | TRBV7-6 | CASSLVVGASGTSIYNEQFF | TGTGCCAGCAGCTTAGTAGTCGGGGCTAGCGGGACGTCAATCTACAATGAGCAGTTCTTC
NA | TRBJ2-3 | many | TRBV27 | CASSRLPLADTQYF | TGTGCCAGCAGCCGACTCCCTTTAGCGGATACGCAGTATTTT
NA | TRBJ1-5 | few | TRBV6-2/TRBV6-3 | CASWGGNQPQHF | TGTGCCAGCTGGGGGGGCAATCAGCCCCAGCATTTT
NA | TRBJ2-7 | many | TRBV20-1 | CSARDHRRYEQYF | TGCAGTGCTAGAGATCATCGGCGGTACGAGCAGTACTTC
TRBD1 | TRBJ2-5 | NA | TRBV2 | CASTPGQAFETQYF | TGTGCCAGCACCCCGGGACAGGCTTTTGAGACCCAGTACTTC
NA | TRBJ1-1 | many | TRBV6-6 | CASSYRAAFF | TGTGCCAGCAGTTACAGGGCGGCTTTCTTT
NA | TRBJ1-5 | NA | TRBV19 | CASSIDRPPGNQPQHF | TGTGCCAGTAGTATAGATCGACCCCCAGGGAATCAGCCCCAGCATTTT
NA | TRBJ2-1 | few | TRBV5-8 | CASTSALMGEQFF | TGTGCCAGCACCTCCGCCCTTATGGGTGAGCAGTTCTTC
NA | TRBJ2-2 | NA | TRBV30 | CAWSVLVKTGELFF | TGTGCCTGGAGTGTACTGGTGAAAACCGGGGAGCTGTTTTTT
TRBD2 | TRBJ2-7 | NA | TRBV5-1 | CASSFSTGGPEEQYF | TGCGCCAGCAGCTTTTCCACGGGAGGGCCGGAGGAGCAGTACTTC
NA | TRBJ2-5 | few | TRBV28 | CASRGQTQETQYF | TGTGCCAGCAGAGGACAGACTCAAGAGACCCAGTACTTC
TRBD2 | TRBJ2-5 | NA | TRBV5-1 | CASSRTSGSETQYF | TGCGCCAGCTCAAGGACTAGCGGGAGCGAGACCCAGTACTTC
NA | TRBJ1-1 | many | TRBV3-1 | CASSQVGPNTEAFF | TGTGCCAGCAGCCAAGTTGGACCGAACACTGAAGCTTTCTTT
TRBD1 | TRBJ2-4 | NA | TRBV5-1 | CASSFGTGDHILAKNIQYF | TGCGCCAGCAGCTTTGGGACAGGGGATCATATACTAGCCAAAAACATTCAGTACTTC
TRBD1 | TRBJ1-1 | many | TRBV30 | CAWTFRDRVPEAFF | TGTGCCTGGACGTTCCGGGACAGGGTTCCTGAAGCTTTCTTT
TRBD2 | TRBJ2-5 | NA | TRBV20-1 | CSAREGGLETQYF | TGCAGTGCTAGGGAGGGAGGGTTAGAGACCCAGTACTTC
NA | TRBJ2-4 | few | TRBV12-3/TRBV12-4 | CASSFGGAKNIQYF | TGTGCCAGCAGTTTTGGCGGGGCTAAAAACATTCAGTACTTC
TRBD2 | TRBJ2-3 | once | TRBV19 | CASSIEEAGLVRDTQYF | TGTGCCAGTAGTATTGAGGAAGCGGGACTAGTCAGAGATACGCAGTATTTT
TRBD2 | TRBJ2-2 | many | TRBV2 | CASRPGLAGHGELFF | TGTGCCAGCAGGCCGGGACTAGCGGGACACGGGGAGCTGTTTTTT
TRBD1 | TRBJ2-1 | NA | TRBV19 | CASTPDRGKYNEQFF | TGTGCCAGTACCCCGGACAGGGGGAAATACAATGAGCAGTTCTTC
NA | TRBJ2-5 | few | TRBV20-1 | CSARWTSPLNFQETQYF | TGCAGTGCTAGATGGACAAGTCCCCTGAACTTTCAAGAGACCCAGTACTTC
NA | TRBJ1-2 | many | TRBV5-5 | CASSLTDYNYGYTF | TGTGCCAGCAGCTTGACAGATTATAACTATGGCTACACCTTC
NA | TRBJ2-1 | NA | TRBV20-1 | CSAKKPLATGNEQFF | TGCAGTGCGAAAAAGCCACTAGCGACAGGCAATGAGCAGTTCTTC
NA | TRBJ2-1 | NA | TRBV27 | CASSLTQGFYNEQFF | TGTGCCAGCAGTTTAACACAGGGTTTTTACAATGAGCAGTTCTTC